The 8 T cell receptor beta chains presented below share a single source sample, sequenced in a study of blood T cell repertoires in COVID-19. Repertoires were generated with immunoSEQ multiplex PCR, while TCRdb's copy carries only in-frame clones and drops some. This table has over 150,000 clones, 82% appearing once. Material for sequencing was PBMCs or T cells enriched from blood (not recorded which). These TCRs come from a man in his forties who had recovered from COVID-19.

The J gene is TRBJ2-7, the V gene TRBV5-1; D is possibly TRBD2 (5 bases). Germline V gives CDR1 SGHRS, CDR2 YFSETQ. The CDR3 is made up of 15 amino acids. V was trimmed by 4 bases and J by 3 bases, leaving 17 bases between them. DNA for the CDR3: TGCGCCAGCAGCCGGACGGGATTCCTCAACTACGAGCAGTACTTC. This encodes CASSRTGFLNYEQYF.

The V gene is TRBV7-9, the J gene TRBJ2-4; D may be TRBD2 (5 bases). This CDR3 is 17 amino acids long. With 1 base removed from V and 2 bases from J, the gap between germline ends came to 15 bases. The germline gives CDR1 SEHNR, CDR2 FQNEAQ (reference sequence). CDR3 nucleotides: TGTGCCAGCAGCTTAGGATACGGGGTGGGGACCAAAAACATTCAGTACTTC. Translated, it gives CASSLGYGVGTKNIQYF.

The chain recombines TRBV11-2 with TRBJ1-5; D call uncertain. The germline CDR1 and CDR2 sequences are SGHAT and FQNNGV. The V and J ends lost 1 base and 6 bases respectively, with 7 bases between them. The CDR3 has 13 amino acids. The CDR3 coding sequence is TGTGCCAGCAGCTTAGTAGAGGGTCAGCCCCAGCATTTT. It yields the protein CASSLVEGQPQHF.

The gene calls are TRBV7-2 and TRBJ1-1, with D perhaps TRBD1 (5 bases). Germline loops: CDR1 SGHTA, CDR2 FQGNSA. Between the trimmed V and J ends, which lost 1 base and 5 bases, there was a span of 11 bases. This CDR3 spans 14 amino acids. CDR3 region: CASSLVGAGTEAFF. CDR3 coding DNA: TGTGCCAGCAGCTTAGTCGGGGCGGGGACTGAAGCTTTCTTT.

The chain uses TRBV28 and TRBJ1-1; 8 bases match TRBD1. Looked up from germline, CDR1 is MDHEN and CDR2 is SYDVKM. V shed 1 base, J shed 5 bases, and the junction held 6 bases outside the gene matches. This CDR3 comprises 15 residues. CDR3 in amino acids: CASSLYGQGKTEAFF. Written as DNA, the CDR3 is TGTGCCAGCAGTTTATACGGACAGGGAAAAACTGAAGCTTTCTTT.

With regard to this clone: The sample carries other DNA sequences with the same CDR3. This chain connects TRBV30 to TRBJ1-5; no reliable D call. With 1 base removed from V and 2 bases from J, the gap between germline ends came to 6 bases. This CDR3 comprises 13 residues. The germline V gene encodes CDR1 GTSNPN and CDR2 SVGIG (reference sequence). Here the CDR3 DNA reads TGTGCCTGGAGTGGAGGAGGCAATCAGCCCCAGCATTTT. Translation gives CAWSGGGNQPQHF.

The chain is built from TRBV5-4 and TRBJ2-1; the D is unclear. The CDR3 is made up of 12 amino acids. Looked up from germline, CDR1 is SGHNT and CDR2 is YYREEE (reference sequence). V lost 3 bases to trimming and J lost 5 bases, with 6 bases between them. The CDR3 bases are TGTGCCAGCAGCTCCCTCCACAATGAGCAGTTCTTC. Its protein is CASSSLHNEQFF.

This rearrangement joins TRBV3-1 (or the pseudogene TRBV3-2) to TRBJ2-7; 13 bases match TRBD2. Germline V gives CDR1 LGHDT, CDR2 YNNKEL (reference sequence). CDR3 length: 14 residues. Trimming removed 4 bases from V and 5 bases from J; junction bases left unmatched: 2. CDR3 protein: CASSRGLAGDEQYV. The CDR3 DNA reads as TGTGCCAGCAGCCGAGGACTAGCGGGAGACGAGCAGTACGTC.